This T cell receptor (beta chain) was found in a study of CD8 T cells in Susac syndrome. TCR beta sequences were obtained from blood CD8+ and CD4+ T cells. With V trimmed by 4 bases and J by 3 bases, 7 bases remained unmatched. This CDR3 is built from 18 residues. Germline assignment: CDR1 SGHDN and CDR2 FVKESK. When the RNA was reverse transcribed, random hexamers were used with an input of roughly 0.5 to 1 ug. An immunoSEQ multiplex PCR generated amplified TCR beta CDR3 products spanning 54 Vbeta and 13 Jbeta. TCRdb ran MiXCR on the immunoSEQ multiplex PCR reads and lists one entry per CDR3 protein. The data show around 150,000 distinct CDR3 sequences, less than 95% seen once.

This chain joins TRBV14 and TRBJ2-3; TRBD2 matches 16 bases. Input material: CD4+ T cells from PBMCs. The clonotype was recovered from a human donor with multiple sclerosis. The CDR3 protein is CASSRGTSGRARTDTQYF. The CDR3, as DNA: TGTGCCAGCAGCCGAGGGACTAGCGGGAGGGCCCGGACAGATACGCAGTATTTT.